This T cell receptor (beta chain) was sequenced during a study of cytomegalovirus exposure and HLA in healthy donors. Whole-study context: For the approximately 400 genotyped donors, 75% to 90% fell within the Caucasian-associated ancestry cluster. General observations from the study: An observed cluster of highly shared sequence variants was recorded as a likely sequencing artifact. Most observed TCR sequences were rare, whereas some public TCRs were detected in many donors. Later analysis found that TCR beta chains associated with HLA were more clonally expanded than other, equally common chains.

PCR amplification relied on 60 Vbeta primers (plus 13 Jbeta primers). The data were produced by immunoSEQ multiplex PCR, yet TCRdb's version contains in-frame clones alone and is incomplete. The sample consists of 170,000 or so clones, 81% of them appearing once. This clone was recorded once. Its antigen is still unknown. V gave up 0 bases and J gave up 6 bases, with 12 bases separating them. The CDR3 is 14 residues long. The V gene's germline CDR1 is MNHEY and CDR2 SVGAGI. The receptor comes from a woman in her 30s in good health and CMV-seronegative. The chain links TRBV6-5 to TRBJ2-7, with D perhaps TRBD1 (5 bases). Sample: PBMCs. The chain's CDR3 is CASSYSSRVVEQYF. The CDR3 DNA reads TGTGCCAGCAGTTACTCGAGCAGGGTTGTCGAGCAGTACTTC.